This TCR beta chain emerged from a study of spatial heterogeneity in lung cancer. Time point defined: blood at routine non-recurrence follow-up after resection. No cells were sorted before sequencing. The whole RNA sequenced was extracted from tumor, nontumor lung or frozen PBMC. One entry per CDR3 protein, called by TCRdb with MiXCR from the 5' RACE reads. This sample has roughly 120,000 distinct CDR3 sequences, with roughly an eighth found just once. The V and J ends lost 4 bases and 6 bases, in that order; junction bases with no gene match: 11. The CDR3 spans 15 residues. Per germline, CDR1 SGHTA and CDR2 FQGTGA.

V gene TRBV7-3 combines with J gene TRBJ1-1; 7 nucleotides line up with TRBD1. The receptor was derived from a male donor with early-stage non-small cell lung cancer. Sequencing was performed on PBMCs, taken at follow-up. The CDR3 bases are TGTGCCAGCAGCTCCTCAGGACAGGAAACTTCTGAAGCTTTCTTT. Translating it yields CASSSSGQETSEAFF.